The 6 T cell receptor beta chains in this list originate from one sample, sequenced in a study of a mutant IDH1 vaccine in newly diagnosed glioma. Assay: immunoSEQ multiplex PCR; the TCRdb copy retains only in-frame clones and omits some. The table lists about 61,000 clones, 80% of them singletons. As to time point: week 11, during vaccination. Topical imiquimod was applied with each vaccine dose, which held 300 ug of mutant IDH1 20-mer peptide. Their antigens are not known. Sequencing was performed on PBMCs, taken from a glioma patient whose treatment included an IDH1 peptide vaccine. The source is a man aged 45-65 years with glioma.

This chain connects TRBV5-1 to TRBJ2-3; TRBD1 agrees at 7 bases. Germline loops: CDR1 SGHRS, CDR2 YFSETQ. The CDR3 covers 15 residues. J was trimmed by 3 bases and V by 3 bases; bases with no gene match: 7. This chain's CDR3 is CASSSTGSVTDTQYF. CDR3 DNA: TGCGCCAGCAGCTCGACAGGGTCCGTGACAGATACGCAGTATTTT.

The CDR3 region has the DNA TGCGCCAGCAGCTTGTTGTCCGGGACGGGAGCGAACACCGGGGAGCTGTTTTTT. It codes for CASSLLSGTGANTGELFF. The chain carries TRBV5-1 and TRBJ2-2, with D possibly matching TRBD2 (6 bases). The CDR3 has 18 amino acids. The germline V and J ends were trimmed by 1 base and 0 bases, with 16 bases remaining between them. Germline CDR1 is SGHRS and CDR2 is YFSETQ.

The chain couples TRBV10-3 to TRBJ2-7, with D unclear. Germline V gives CDR1 ENHRY, CDR2 SYGVKD. Trimming cost V 11 bases and J 5 bases, with 16 bases left between them. CDR3 size: 12 residues. CDR3 protein: CAGSGPSHEQYF. The CDR3 DNA reads TGTGCCGGCTCTGGCCCTAGTCACGAGCAGTACTTC.

The CDR3 DNA is TGTGCCAGCAGTTATTCTATTACCCCCTACGAGCAGTACTTC. Translation: CASSYSITPYEQYF. The V and J genes are TRBV6-5 and TRBJ2-7; D gene unclear. V shed 3 bases and J shed 2 bases, with 11 bases lying between them. In germline, CDR1 is MNHEY, CDR2 SVGAGI. The CDR3 length is 14 residues.

The chain is built from TRBV6-6 and TRBJ1-5, with a weak D call TRBD1 (5 bases). V lost 2 bases, J lost 0 bases, and 8 bases lay in between. The CDR3 consists of 15 residues. Germline CDR1 reads MNHNY; CDR2 reads SVGAGI (reference sequence). The CDR3 coding sequence is TGTGCCAGCAGTTACGGCAGGGCTAGCAATCAGCCCCAGCATTTT. Its protein product is CASSYGRASNQPQHF.

The genes are TRBV27 and TRBJ1-6, with D hard to call. The CDR3 is 13 amino acids. The germline V gene has CDR1 MNHEY and CDR2 SMNVEV (reference sequence). V was trimmed by 8 bases and J by 8 bases, leaving 13 bases between them. The CDR3 reads CASGAVEYSPLHF. CDR3 nucleotides: TGTGCCAGCGGCGCAGTCGAGTATTCACCCCTCCACTTT.